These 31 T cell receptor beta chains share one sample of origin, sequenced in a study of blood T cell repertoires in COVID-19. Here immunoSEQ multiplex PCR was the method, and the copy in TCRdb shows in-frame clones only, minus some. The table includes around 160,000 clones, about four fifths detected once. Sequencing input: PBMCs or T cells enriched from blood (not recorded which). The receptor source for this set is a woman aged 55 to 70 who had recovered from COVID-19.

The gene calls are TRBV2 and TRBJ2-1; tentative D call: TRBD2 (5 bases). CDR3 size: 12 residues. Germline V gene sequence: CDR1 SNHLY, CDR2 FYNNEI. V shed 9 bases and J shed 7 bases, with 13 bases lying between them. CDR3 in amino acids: CASRRGWNEQFF. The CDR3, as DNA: TGTGCCAGTAGACGAGGGTGGAATGAGCAGTTCTTC.

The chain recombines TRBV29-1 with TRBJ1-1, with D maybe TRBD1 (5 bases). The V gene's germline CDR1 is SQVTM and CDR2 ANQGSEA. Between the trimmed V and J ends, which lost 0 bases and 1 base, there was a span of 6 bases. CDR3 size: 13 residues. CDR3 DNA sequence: TGCAGCGTTGAAGACGGGGGGAACACTGAAGCTTTCTTT. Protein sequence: CSVEDGGNTEAFF.

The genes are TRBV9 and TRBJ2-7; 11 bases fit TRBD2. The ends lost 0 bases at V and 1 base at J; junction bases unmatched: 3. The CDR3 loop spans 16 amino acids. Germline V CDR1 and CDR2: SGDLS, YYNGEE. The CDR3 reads CASSVATSGVSYEQYF. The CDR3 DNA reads TGTGCCAGCAGCGTAGCGACTAGCGGGGTTTCCTACGAGCAGTACTTC.

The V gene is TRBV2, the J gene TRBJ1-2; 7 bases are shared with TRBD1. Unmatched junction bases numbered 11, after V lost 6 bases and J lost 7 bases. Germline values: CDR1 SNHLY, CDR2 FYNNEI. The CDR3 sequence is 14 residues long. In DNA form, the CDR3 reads TGTGCCAGCAGCACAGGGGTCGGTGAGGGTGGCTACACCTTC. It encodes CASSTGVGEGGYTF. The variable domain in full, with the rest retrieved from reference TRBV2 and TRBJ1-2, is EPEVTQTPSHQVTQMGQEVILRCVPISNHLYFYWYRQILGQKVEFLVSFYNNEISEKSEIFDDQFSVERPDGSNFTLKIRSTKLEDSAMYFCASSTGVGEGGYTFGSGTRLTVV.

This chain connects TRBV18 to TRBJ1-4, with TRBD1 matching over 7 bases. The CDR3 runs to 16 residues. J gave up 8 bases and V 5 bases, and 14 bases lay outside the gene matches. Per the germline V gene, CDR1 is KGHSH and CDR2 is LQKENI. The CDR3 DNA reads TGTGCCAGCTCATATTTGATCCCCCGGACAGGAGAAAAACTGTTTTTT. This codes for CASSYLIPRTGEKLFF.

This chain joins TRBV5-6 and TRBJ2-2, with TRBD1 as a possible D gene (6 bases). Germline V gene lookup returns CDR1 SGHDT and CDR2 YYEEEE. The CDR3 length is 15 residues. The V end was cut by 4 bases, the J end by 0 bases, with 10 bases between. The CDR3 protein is CASSMRTANTGELFF. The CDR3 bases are TGTGCCAGCAGCATGAGGACAGCGAACACCGGGGAGCTGTTTTTT. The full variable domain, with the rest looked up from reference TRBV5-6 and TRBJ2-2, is DAGVTQSPTHLIKTRGQQVTLRCSPKSGHDTVSWYQQALGQGPQFIFQYYEEEERQRGNFPDRFSGHQFPNYSSELNVNALLLGDSALYLCASSMRTANTGELFFGEGSRLTVL.

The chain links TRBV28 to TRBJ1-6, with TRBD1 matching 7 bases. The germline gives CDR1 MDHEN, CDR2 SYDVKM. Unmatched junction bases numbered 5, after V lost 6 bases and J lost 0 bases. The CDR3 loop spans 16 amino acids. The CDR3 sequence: CASRESGGSYNSPLHF. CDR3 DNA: TGTGCCAGCAGGGAATCAGGGGGCTCCTATAATTCACCCCTCCACTTT.

CDR3 region: CASSNQGAHSGANVLTF. As DNA, the CDR3 is TGTGCCAGCAGCAATCAGGGGGCCCACTCTGGGGCCAACGTCCTGACTTTC. This chain connects TRBV21-1 to TRBJ2-6; TRBD1 reflects the table's D call only, with no check against the DNA. TRBV21-1 is labeled a pseudogene. The CDR3 extends over 17 amino acids.

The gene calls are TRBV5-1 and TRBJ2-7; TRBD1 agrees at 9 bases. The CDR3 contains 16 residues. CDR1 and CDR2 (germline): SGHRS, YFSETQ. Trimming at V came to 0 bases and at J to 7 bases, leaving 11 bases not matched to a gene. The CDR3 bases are TGCGCCAGCAGCTTGGTGCCCGGGACAGGGACTGGAGAGCAGTACTTC. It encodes CASSLVPGTGTGEQYF.

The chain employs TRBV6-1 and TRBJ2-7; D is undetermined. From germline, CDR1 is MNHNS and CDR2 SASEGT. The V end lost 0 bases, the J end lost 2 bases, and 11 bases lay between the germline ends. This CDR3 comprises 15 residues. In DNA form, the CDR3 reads TGTGCCAGCAGTGAAGCGCGGTTTGGAACCTACGAGCAGTACTTC. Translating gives CASSEARFGTYEQYF.

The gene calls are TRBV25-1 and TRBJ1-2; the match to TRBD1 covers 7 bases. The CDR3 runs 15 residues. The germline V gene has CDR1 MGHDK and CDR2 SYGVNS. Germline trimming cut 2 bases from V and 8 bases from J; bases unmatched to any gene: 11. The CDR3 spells CASSEDWDRTSGYTF. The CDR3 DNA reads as TGTGCCAGCAGTGAAGACTGGGACAGAACATCCGGCTACACCTTC.

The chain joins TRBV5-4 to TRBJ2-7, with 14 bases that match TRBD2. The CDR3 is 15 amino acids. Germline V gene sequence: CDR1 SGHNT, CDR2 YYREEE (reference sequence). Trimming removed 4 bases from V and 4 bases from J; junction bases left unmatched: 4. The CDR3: CASSPGTSGGYEQYF. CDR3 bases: TGTGCCAGCAGCCCGGGGACTAGCGGGGGTTACGAGCAGTACTTC.

CDR3 protein: CASSLGTGMNTEAFF. The CDR3, as DNA: TGCGCCAGCAGCTTGGGGACAGGGATGAACACTGAAGCTTTCTTT. The chain employs TRBV5-1 and TRBJ1-1, with 8 positions matching TRBD1. Trimming took 0 bases from V and 0 from J; bases not matched to a gene: 1. Per germline, CDR1 SGHRS and CDR2 YFSETQ. The CDR3 contains 15 residues.

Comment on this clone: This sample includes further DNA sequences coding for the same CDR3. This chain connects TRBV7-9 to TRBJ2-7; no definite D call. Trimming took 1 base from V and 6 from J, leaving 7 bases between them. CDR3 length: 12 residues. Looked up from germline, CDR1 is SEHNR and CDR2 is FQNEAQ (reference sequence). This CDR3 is CASSLVSSEQYF. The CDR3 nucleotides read TGTGCCAGCAGCTTAGTGAGTTCCGAGCAGTACTTC.

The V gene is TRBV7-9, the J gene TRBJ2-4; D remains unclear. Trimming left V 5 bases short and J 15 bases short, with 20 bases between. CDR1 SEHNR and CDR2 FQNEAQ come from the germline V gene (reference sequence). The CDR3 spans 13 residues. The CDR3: CASSLFDWSPLYF. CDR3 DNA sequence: TGTGCCAGCAGCCTGTTCGACTGGTCCCCCCTGTACTTC. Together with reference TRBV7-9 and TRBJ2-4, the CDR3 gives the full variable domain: DTGVSQNPRHKITKRGQNVTFRCDPISEHNRLYWYRQTLGQGPEFLTYFQNEAQLEKSRLLSDRFSAERPKGSFSTLEIQRTEQGDSAMYLCASSLFDWSPLYFGAGTRLSVL.

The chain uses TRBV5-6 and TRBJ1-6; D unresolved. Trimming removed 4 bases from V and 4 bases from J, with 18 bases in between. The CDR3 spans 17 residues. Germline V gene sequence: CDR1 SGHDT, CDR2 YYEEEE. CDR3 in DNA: TGTGCCAGCAGCCTCCGCTCGGGAGGACGGTATAATTCACCCCTCCACTTT. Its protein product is CASSLRSGGRYNSPLHF. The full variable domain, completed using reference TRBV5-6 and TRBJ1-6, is DAGVTQSPTHLIKTRGQQVTLRCSPKSGHDTVSWYQQALGQGPQFIFQYYEEEERQRGNFPDRFSGHQFPNYSSELNVNALLLGDSALYLCASSLRSGGRYNSPLHFGNGTRLTVT.

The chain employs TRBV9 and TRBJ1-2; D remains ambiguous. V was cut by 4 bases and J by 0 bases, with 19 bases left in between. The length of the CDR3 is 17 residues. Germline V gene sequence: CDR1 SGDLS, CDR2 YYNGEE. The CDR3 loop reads CASSPREGARSNYGYTF. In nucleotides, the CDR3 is TGTGCCAGCAGCCCTCGCGAGGGCGCCCGTTCTAACTATGGCTACACCTTC.

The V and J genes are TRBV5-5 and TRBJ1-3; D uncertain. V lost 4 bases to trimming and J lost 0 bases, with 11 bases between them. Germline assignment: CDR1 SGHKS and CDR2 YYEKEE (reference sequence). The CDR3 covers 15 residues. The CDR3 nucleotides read TGTGCCAGCAGCCCCCCATGGAGCTCTGGAAACACCATATATTTT. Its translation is CASSPPWSSGNTIYF.

For the CDR3, the DNA is TGTGCCAGCAGTTCCTACCCGGGGGGGCACTACGAGCAGTACTTC. This translates into CASSSYPGGHYEQYF. The rearrangement joins TRBV27 to TRBJ2-7; 8 bases are shared with TRBD2. J gave up 3 bases and V 4 bases, and 8 bases lay outside the gene matches. Per germline, CDR1 MNHEY and CDR2 SMNVEV (reference sequence). The CDR3 is 15 amino acids.

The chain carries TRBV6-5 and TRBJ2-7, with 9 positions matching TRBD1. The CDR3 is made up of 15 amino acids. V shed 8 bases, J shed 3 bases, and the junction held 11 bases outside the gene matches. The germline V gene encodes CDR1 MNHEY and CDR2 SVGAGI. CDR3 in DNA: TGTGCCAGCTGCCTCGAGGTGACAGGGGGCTACGAGCAGTACTTC. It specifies CASCLEVTGGYEQYF.

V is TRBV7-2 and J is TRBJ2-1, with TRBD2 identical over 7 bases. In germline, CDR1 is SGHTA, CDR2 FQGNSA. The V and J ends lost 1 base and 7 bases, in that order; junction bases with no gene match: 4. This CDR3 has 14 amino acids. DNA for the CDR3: TGTGCCAGCAGCTTAGAGGCGGGGGTGAATGAGCAGTTCTTC. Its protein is CASSLEAGVNEQFF.

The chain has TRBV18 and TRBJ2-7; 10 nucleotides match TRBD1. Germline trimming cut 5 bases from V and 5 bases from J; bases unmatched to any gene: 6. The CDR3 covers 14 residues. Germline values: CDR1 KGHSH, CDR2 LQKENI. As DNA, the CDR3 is TGTGCCAGCTCAGCGACAGGGGGCTTCCACGAGCAGTACTTC. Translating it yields CASSATGGFHEQYF. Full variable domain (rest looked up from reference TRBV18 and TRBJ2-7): NAGVMQNPRHLVRRRGQEARLRCSPMKGHSHVYWYRQLPEEGLKFMVYLQKENIIDESGMPKERFSAEFPKEGPSILRIQQVVRGDSAAYFCASSATGGFHEQYFGPGTRLTVT.

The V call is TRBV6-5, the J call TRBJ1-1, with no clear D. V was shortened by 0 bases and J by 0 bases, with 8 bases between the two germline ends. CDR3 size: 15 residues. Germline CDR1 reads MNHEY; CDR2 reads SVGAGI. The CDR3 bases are TGTGCCAGCAGTTACTCGGCCCTGATGAACACTGAAGCTTTCTTT. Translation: CASSYSALMNTEAFF.

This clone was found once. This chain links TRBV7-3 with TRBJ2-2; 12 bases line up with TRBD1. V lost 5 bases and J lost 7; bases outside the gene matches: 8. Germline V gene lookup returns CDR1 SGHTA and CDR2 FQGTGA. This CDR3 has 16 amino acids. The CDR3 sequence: CASSVPGTGGNGELFF. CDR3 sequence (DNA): TGTGCCAGCAGCGTACCCGGGACAGGGGGCAACGGGGAGCTGTTTTTT.

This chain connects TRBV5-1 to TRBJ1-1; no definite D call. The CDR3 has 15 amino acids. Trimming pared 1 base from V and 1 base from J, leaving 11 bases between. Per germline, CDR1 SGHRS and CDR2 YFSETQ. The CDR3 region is CASSLSPGENTEAFF. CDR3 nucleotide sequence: TGCGCCAGCAGCTTGAGCCCCGGGGAGAACACTGAAGCTTTCTTT.

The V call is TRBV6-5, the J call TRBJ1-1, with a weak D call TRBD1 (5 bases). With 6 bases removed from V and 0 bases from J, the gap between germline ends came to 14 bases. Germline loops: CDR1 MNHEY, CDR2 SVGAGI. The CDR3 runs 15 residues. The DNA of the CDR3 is TGTGCCAGCAGGGACACCGGGAGGCTGAACACTGAAGCTTTCTTT. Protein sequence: CASRDTGRLNTEAFF.

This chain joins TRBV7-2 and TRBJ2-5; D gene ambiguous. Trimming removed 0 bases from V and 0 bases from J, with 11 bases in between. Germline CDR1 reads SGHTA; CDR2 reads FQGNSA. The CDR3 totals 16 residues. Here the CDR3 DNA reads TGTGCCAGCAGCTTAGCGCAAACATTCTACCAAGAGACCCAGTACTTC. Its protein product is CASSLAQTFYQETQYF.

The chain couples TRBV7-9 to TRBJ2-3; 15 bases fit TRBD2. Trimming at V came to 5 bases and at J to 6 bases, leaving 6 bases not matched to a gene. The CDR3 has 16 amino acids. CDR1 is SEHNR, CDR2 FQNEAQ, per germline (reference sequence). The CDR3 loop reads CASSEGLAGGDDTQYF. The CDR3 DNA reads TGTGCCAGCAGCGAGGGACTAGCGGGGGGAGATGATACGCAGTATTTT.

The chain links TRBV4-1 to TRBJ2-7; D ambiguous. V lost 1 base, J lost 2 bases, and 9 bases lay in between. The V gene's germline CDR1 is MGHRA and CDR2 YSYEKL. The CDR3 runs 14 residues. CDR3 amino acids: CASSQGHLAYEQYF. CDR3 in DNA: TGCGCCAGCAGCCAAGGACATTTAGCCTACGAGCAGTACTTC.

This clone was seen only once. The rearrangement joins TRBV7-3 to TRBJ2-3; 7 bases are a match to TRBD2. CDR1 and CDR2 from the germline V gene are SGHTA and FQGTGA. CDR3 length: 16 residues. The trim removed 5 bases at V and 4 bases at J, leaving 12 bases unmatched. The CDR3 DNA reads TGTGCCAGCAGCCCCATGGCGAGCGGGGTACCAGATACGCAGTATTTT. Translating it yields CASSPMASGVPDTQYF.

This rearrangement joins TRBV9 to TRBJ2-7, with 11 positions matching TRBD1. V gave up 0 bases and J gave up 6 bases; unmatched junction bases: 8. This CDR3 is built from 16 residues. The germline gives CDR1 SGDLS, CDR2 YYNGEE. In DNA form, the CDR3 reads TGTGCCAGCAGCGTAGCTGGGGACAGGGGGTACTCCGAGCAGTACTTC. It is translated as CASSVAGDRGYSEQYF.